This TCR beta chain came from a study of CD8 T cells in ankylosing spondylitis. Findings of the study overall: Disease-linked clones had a CD8+ phenotype and relatively low frequency in peripheral blood. The study looked at matched synovial fluid samples from ankylosing spondylitis patients. Disease-linked clones were reported to be significantly enriched there. In ankylosing spondylitis blood, a motif of eight highly homologous TCR beta variants appeared characteristic. Prior work had noted some motif variants in reactive arthritis blood and synovial fluid.

The table lists this clonotype with many counts. Its antigen is not identified. Quantitative 5'-RACE with molecular barcodes generated TCR beta libraries. MiXCR, run by TCRdb on the 5' RACE reads, gives a single entry per CDR3 protein. The sample carries about 220,000 distinct CDR3 sequences, roughly 18% recorded once. The CDR3 runs 12 residues. Germline values: CDR1 SGHAT, CDR2 FQNNGV. Trimming left V 5 bases short and J 8 bases short, with 10 bases between. The chain carries TRBV11-2 and TRBJ2-1; D is perhaps TRBD1 or TRBD2 (5 bases each). The TCR sequence derives from a male donor with ankylosing spondylitis. The sample was blood, either unsorted or a sorted T cell fraction (not recorded which). In DNA, the CDR3 is TGTGCCAGCAGCCATCAGGGAGATGAGCAGTTCTTC. Protein sequence: CASSHQGDEQFF.